Sequencing of this T cell receptor (beta chain) was carried out in a study of OX40 agonist ivuxolimab in advanced cancers. Data came from immunoSEQ multiplex PCR; TCRdb stores just in-frame clones and leaves some out. The top ten clones hold around 1% of a sample with about 150,000 clones, 90% of them seen once. The TCR originated in an adult with an advanced solid tumor such as melanoma, head and neck, liver or kidney cancer. The sample was CD4+ or CD8+ T cells sorted from blood, taken in a trial of the OX40 agonist ivuxolimab.

CDR3 DNA sequence: TGTGCCAGCAGCCTCGGACAATACGAGCAGTACTTC. Amino acids: CASSLGQYEQYF. V usage is TRBV28 and J usage is TRBJ2-7; D possibly corresponds to TRBD1 (5 bases). Looked up from germline, CDR1 is MDHEN and CDR2 is SYDVKM. This CDR3 is built from 12 residues. With 6 bases removed from V and 4 bases from J, the gap between germline ends came to 10 bases.